Each of the 3 T cell receptor beta chains below was sequenced from the same sample in a study of T cells in Graves' hyperthyroidism and ophthalmopathy. RNA transcripts gave rise to amplified TCR beta CDR3 regions. First-round RT-PCR with HTBI primers amplified the TCR CDR3 region. TCRdb used MiXCR to reprocess the multiplex PCR reads, holding one entry per CDR3 protein. The data hold about 400,000 distinct CDR3 sequences, with approximately 15% observed a single time. Material for sequencing was blood. The receptors shown here come from a woman under 40 with Graves' hyperthyroidism.

This rearrangement joins TRBV3-1 to TRBJ2-5; D is possibly TRBD2 (5 bases). The ends were cut back, 0 bases at V and 8 bases at J, with 13 bases in the middle. The germline V gene encodes CDR1 LGHDT and CDR2 YNNKEL (reference sequence). This CDR3 is 14 amino acids long. CDR3 in amino acids: CASSQDYLSGTQYF. The CDR3, as DNA: TGTGCCAGCAGCCAAGATTACCTTTCGGGAACCCAGTACTTC.

As concerns this clonotype: A clone one base away is much larger, so this may be a read error. The V and J genes are TRBV3-1 and TRBJ2-5; TRBD2 agrees at 9 bases. Germline trimming cut 6 bases from V and 5 bases from J; bases unmatched to any gene: 13. The CDR3 runs 16 residues. Germline assignment: CDR1 LGHDT and CDR2 YNNKEL (reference sequence). The CDR3: CASRQTSGQTWETQYF. In DNA, the CDR3 is TGTGCCAGCAGGCAGACTAGCGGCCAAACGTGGGAGACCCAGTACTTC.

The J gene is TRBJ2-6, the V gene TRBV4-2; 7 bases match TRBD2. CDR1 is LGHNA, CDR2 YNFKEQ, per germline. J gave up 3 bases and V 4 bases, and 12 bases lay outside the gene matches. The CDR3 sequence is 18 residues long. The CDR3 DNA follows: TGTGCCAGCAGCCGGGGGGGTGGAGGTCTTAGTGGGGCCAACGTCCTGACTTTC. This translates into CASSRGGGGLSGANVLTF.